Below are 15 T cell receptor beta chains sequenced from a single sample in a study of blood T cells in healthy people across ages. A second PCR of 7 to 11 cycles used a sample-barcoded 5' primer and a J-beta primer mix. In TCRdb, the 5' RACE reads were re-called with MiXCR into one record per CDR3 protein. The sample includes about a million distinct CDR3 sequences, under 40% seen only once; the top ten take around 12%. The sample consisted of blood. The receptors derive from a man aged 18 to 30 in good health.

The V gene is TRBV10-3, the J gene TRBJ1-2; possible D gene TRBD1, 6 bases. Deletions cut 2 bases from V and 8 bases from J, with 18 bases between. Germline lookup yields CDR1 ENHRY and CDR2 SYGVKD. The CDR3 covers 15 residues. The CDR3 protein is CAISEIQTGPAGYTF. The CDR3 region has the DNA TGTGCCATCAGTGAGATACAGACAGGTCCAGCGGGCTACACCTTC.

The rearrangement uses TRBV25-1 and TRBJ1-5; the D gene is possibly TRBD1 (6 bases). This CDR3 comprises 15 residues. CDR1 is MGHDK and CDR2 is SYGVNS in the germline V gene. Trimming left V 2 bases short and J 3 bases short, with 11 bases between. As DNA, the CDR3 is TGTGCCAGCAGTGAAGGGAGGGGGGCCAATCAGCCCCAGCATTTT. Residues: CASSEGRGANQPQHF.

The chain uses TRBV7-3 and TRBJ2-2; D ambiguous. The CDR3 totals 13 residues. The V and J ends lost 5 bases and 0 bases respectively, with 4 bases between them. Germline lookup yields CDR1 SGHTA and CDR2 FQGTGA. Written as DNA, the CDR3 is TGTGCCAGCAGCCACTCGAACACCGGGGAGCTGTTTTTT. This sequence encodes CASSHSNTGELFF.

V is TRBV7-2 and J is TRBJ1-4; 8 positions match TRBD1. CDR1 is SGHTA and CDR2 is FQGNSA in the germline V gene. This CDR3 is 16 amino acids long. V shed 5 bases and J 12 bases; nucleotides not matched to a gene: 17. The CDR3 here is CASSPPRTGLREELFF. The CDR3 DNA is TGTGCCAGCAGCCCCCCCCGGACAGGGCTGCGGGAAGAACTGTTTTTT. Full variable domain (outside the CDR3, taken from reference TRBV7-2 and TRBJ1-4): GAGVSQSPSNKVTEKGKDVELRCDPISGHTALYWYRQSLGQGLEFLIYFQGNSAPDKSGLPSDRFSAERTGGSVSTLTIQRTQQEDSAVYLCASSPPRTGLREELFFGSGTQLSVL.

This sequence joins TRBV9 and TRBJ1-2, with 10 bases fitting TRBD1. This CDR3 region has 15 residues. V trimming: 4 bases; J trimming: 4 bases; junction bases outside the gene matches: 7. Germline V gene data show CDR1 as SGDLS and CDR2 as YYNGEE. CDR3 loop: CASSLGDRGPYGYTF. CDR3 nucleotides: TGTGCCAGCAGCCTCGGGGACAGGGGCCCCTATGGCTACACCTTC.

The chain links TRBV7-6 to TRBJ1-1; D is undetermined. CDR3 length: 16 residues. Germline CDR1 is SGHVS and CDR2 is FNYEAQ. V lost 1 base and J 6 bases, leaving 18 bases between the germline ends. The CDR3 DNA sequence: TGTGCCAGCAGCTTAGGGGGTGGCAGAAAAACTGCTGAAGCTTTCTTT. Protein sequence: CASSLGGGRKTAEAFF.

This chain links TRBV28 with TRBJ2-7, with D unresolved. CDR3 length: 14 amino acids. Germline CDR1 is MDHEN and CDR2 is SYDVKM. V was shortened by 2 bases and J by 2 bases, with 10 bases between the two germline ends. This CDR3 reads CASSLARRTYEQYF. CDR3 in DNA: TGTGCCAGCAGTTTAGCCAGGCGAACCTACGAGCAGTACTTC.

V and J are TRBV20-1 and TRBJ2-7; 9 bases agree with TRBD1. This CDR3 comprises 13 residues. The germline CDR1 and CDR2 sequences are DFQATT and SNEGSKA (reference sequence). The V segment lost 6 bases and the J segment 3 bases; nucleotides outside the gene matches: 6. CDR3 nucleotide sequence: TGCAGTGCCGCGGGACAGGGAAACTACGAGCAGTACTTC. Translation gives CSAAGQGNYEQYF.

This clonotype was seen only a few times. The J gene is TRBJ2-6, the V gene TRBV29-1; TRBD1 is a possible D gene (6 bases). V was shortened by 2 bases and J by 0 bases, with 11 bases between the two germline ends. CDR3 size: 16 residues. The germline gives CDR1 SQVTM, CDR2 ANQGSEA. CDR3 in amino acids: CSVENREGSGANVLTF. Here the CDR3 DNA reads TGCAGCGTTGAAAACAGGGAAGGCTCTGGGGCCAACGTCCTGACTTTC.

This clonotype was seen ten or more times. The chain combines TRBV27 with TRBJ2-3; 7 nucleotides line up with TRBD2. Germline V lookup: CDR1 MNHEY, CDR2 SMNVEV (reference sequence). With V trimmed by 4 bases and J by 2 bases, 3 bases remained unmatched. The CDR3 sequence is 14 residues long. In nucleotides, the CDR3 is TGTGCCAGCAGTTGGGACTACTCCACAGATACGCAGTATTTT. It encodes CASSWDYSTDTQYF.

With respect to this clonotype: The junction departs from germline at one end; a sequencing error may be responsible. The J gene is TRBJ1-2, the V gene TRBV5-1, with D maybe TRBD1 (5 bases). Germline values: CDR1 SGHRS, CDR2 YFSETQ. This CDR3 contains 13 residues. Here the CDR3 reads CAGSLETEYGYTF. In DNA form, the CDR3 reads TGCGCCGGCAGCTTGGAGACAGAGTATGGCTACACCTTC.

DNA for the CDR3: TGCAGCGTTGACGATTCTGCCCACTATGGCTACACCTTC. It translates to CSVDDSAHYGYTF. The chain uses TRBV29-1 and TRBJ1-2; D not certain. CDR3 size: 13 residues. Trimming removed 3 bases from V and 3 bases from J, with 11 bases in between. CDR1 and CDR2 (germline): SQVTM, ANQGSEA. The whole variable domain, remainder taken from reference TRBV29-1 and TRBJ1-2, is SAVISQKPSRDICQRGTSLTIQCQVDSQVTMMFWYRQQPGQSLTLIATANQGSEATYESGFVIDKFPISRPNLTFSTLTVSNMSPEDSSIYLCSVDDSAHYGYTFGSGTRLTVV.

This clonotype was recorded a few times. The chain couples TRBV27 to TRBJ1-6; D might be TRBD1 (6 bases). Looked up from germline, CDR1 is MNHEY and CDR2 is SMNVEV (reference sequence). This CDR3 region has 17 residues. V was pared by 10 bases and J by 0 bases, with 19 bases between. The CDR3 loop is CANLRTVGRSYNSPLHF. DNA of the CDR3: TGTGCCAACCTCCGGACAGTCGGCCGCTCCTATAATTCACCCCTCCACTTT.

This chain joins TRBV7-8 and TRBJ1-1; D gene ambiguous. Germline V gene data show CDR1 as SGHVS and CDR2 as FQNEAQ. With 1 base removed from V and 1 base from J, the gap between germline ends came to 13 bases. This CDR3 is 16 amino acids long. CDR3 amino acids: CASSLVRVRRNTEAFF. Here the CDR3 DNA reads TGTGCCAGCAGCTTAGTTCGGGTCAGAAGGAACACTGAAGCTTTCTTT.

This chain joins TRBV29-1 and TRBJ1-2, with TRBD1 matching over 7 bases. V dropped 4 bases and J dropped 4; count of bases not matched to a gene: 9. CDR3 length: 14 residues. Looked up from germline, CDR1 is SQVTM and CDR2 is ANQGSEA. The CDR3 nucleotides are TGCAGCGTTGCTACAGGGGCCCCGACCTATGGCTACACCTTC. Translating gives CSVATGAPTYGYTF. Full variable domain (remainder filled in from reference TRBV29-1 and TRBJ1-2): SAVISQKPSRDICQRGTSLTIQCQVDSQVTMMFWYRQQPGQSLTLIATANQGSEATYESGFVIDKFPISRPNLTFSTLTVSNMSPEDSSIYLCSVATGAPTYGYTFGSGTRLTVV.